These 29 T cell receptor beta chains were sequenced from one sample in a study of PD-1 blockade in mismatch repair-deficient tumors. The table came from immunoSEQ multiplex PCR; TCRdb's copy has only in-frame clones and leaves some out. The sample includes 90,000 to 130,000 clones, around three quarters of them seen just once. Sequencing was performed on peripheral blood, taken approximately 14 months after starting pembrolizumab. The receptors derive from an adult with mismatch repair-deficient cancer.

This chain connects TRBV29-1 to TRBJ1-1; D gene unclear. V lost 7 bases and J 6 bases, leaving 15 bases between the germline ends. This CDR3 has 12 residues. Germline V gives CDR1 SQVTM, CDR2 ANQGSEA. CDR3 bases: TGCAGCGCGAGGGAGAGTCCGGCTGAAGCTTTCTTT. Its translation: CSARESPAEAFF.

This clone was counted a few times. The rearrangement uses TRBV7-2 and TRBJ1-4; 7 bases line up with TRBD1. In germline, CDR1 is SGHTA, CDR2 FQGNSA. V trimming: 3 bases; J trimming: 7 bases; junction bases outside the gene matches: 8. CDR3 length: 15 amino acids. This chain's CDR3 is CASSFGRGRVEKLFF. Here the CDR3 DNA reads TGTGCCAGCAGCTTCGGGAGGGGGCGCGTTGAAAAACTGTTTTTT.

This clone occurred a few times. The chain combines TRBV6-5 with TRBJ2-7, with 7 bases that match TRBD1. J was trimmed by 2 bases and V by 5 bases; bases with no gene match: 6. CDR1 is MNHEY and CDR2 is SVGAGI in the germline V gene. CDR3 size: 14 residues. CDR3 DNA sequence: TGTGCCAGCAGTAAGGACAGGCCCCCCTACGAGCAGTACTTC. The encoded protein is CASSKDRPPYEQYF.

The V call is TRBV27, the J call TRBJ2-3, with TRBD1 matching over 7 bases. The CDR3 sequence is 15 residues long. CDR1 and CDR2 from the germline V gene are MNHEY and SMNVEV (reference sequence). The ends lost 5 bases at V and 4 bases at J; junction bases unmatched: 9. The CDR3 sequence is CASSLDRAGADTQYF. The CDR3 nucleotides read TGTGCCAGCAGTCTCGACAGGGCAGGGGCAGATACGCAGTATTTT.

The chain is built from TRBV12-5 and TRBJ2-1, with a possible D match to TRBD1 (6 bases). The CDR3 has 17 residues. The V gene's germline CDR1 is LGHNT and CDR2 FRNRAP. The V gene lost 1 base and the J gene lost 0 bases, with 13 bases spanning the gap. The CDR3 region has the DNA TGTGCTAGTGGTTTGGCTTGGACAGTTAGCTCCTACAATGAGCAGTTCTTC. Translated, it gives CASGLAWTVSSYNEQFF.

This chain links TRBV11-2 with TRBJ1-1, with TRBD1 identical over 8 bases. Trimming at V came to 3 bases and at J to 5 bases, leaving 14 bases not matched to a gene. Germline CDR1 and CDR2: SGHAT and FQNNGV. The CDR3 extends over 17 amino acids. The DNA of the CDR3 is TGTGCCAGCAGCTTCGGGACAGGTTACAACTCGGGGACTGAAGCTTTCTTT. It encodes CASSFGTGYNSGTEAFF.

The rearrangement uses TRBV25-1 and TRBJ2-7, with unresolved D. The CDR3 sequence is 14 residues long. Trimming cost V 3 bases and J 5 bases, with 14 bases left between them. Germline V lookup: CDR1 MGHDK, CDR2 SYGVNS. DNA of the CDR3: TGTGCCAGCAGTGACCCGGGCCCTACCGACGAGCAGTACTTC. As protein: CASSDPGPTDEQYF.

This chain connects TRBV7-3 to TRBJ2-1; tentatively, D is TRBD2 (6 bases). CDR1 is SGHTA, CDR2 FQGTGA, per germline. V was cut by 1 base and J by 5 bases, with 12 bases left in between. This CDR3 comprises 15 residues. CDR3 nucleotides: TGTGCCAGCAGCTTAAGAGGGACTCCGCACAATGAGCAGTTCTTC. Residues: CASSLRGTPHNEQFF.

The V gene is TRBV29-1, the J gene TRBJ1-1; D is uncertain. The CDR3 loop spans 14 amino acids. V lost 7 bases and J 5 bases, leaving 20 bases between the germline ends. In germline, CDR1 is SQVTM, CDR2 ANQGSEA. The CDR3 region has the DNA TGCAGCGCCGGGAGAAGGGAAGGAAGAACTGAAGCTTTCTTT. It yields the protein CSAGRREGRTEAFF.

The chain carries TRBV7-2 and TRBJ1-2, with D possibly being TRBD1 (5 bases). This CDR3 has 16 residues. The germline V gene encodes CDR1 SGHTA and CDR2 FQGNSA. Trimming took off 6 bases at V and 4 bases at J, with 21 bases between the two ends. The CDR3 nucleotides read TGTGCCAGCAGTAGATCTGGCAGGGTTTTTGGCTATGGCTACACCTTC. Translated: CASSRSGRVFGYGYTF.

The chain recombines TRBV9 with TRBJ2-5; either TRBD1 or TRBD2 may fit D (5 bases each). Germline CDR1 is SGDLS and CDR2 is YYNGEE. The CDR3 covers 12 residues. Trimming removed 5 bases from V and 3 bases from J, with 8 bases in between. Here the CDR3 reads CASRGTEETQYF. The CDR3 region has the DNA TGTGCCAGCAGGGGGACGGAAGAGACCCAGTACTTC. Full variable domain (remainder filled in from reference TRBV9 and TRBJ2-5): DSGVTQTPKHLITATGQRVTLRCSPRSGDLSVYWYQQSLDQGLQFLIQYYNGEERAKGNILERFSAQQFPDLHSELNLSSLELGDSALYFCASRGTEETQYFGPGTRLLVL.

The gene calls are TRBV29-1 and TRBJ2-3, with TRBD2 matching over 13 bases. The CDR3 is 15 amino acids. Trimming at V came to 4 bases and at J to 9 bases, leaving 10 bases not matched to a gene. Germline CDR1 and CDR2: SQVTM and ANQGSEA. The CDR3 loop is CSVAPSLAGGDTQYF. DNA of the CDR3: TGCAGCGTTGCCCCCTCACTAGCGGGAGGGGACACGCAGTATTTT.

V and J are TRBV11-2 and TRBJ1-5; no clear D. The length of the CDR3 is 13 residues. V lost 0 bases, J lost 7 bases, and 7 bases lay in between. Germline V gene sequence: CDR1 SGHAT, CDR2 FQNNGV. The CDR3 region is CASSLERNQPQHF. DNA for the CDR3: TGTGCCAGCAGCTTAGAGCGGAACCAGCCCCAGCATTTT.

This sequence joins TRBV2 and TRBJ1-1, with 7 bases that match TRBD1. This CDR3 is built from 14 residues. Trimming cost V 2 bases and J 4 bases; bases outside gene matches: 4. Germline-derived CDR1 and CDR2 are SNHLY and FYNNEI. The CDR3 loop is CASSEQGVTTEAFF. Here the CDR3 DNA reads TGTGCCAGCAGTGAACAGGGGGTAACCACTGAAGCTTTCTTT.

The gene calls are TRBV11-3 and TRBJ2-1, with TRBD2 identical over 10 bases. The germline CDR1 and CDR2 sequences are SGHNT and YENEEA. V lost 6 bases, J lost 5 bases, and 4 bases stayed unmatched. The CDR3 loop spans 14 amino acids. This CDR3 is CASSGLADDNEQFF. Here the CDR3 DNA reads TGTGCCAGCAGTGGACTAGCGGATGACAATGAGCAGTTCTTC.

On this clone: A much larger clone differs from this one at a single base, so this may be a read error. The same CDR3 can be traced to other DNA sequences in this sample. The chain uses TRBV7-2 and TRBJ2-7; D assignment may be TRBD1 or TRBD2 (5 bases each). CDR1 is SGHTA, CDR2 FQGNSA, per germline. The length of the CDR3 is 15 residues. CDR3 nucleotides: TGTGCCAGCAGCTTAGCCGGGACCGACTCCTACGAACAGTACTTC. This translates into CASSLAGTDSYEQYF.

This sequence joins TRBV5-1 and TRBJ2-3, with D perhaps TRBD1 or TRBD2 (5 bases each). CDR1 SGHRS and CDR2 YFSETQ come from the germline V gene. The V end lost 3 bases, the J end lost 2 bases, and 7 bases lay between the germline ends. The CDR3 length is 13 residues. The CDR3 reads CASSWDDTDTQYF. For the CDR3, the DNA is TGCGCCAGCAGCTGGGACGACACAGATACGCAGTATTTT.

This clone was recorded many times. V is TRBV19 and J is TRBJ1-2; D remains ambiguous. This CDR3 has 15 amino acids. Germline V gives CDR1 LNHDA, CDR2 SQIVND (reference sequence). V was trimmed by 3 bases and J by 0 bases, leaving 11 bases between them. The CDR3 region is CASSINGGSNYGYTF. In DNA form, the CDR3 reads TGTGCCAGTAGTATCAATGGCGGCTCTAACTATGGCTACACCTTC.

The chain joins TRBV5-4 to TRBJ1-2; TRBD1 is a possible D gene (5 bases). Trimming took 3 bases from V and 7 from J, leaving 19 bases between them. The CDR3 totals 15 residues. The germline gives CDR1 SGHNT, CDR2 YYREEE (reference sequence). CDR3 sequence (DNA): TGTGCCAGCAGCTGGAGGGGCCGGGTGGGGGGTGGCTACACCTTC. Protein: CASSWRGRVGGGYTF.

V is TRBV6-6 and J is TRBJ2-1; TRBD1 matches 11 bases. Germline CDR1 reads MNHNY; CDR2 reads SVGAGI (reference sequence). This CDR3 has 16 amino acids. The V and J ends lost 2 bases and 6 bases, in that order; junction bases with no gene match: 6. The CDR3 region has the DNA TGTGCCAGCAGTTACCCCGGGACAGGGGGTGGCAATGAGCAGTTCTTC. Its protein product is CASSYPGTGGGNEQFF.

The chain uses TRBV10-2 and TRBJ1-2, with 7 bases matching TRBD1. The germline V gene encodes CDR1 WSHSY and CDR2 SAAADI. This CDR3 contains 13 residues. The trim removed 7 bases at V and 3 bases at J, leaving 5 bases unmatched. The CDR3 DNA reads TGCGCCAGCACAAAGCAGGGGGACTATGGCTACACCTTC. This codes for CASTKQGDYGYTF.

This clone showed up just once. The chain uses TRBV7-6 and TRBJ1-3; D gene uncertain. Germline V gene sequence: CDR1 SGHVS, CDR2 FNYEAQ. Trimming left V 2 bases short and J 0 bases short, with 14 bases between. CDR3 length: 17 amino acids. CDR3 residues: CASSLMGGSASGNTIYF. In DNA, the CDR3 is TGTGCCAGCAGCTTAATGGGCGGATCCGCCTCTGGAAACACCATATATTTT.

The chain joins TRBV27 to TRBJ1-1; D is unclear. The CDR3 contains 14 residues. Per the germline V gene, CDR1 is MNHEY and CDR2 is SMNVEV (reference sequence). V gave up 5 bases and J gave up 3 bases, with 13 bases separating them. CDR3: CASSEGDGYTEAFF. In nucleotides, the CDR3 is TGTGCCAGCAGTGAAGGAGACGGATACACTGAAGCTTTCTTT.

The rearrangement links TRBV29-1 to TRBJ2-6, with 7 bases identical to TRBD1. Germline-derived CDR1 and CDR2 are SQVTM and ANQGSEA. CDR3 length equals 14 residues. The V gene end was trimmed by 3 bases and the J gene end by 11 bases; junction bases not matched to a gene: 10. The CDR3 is CSVEAAGGGDVLTF. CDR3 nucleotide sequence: TGCAGCGTTGAGGCGGCAGGGGGTGGCGACGTCCTGACTTTC.

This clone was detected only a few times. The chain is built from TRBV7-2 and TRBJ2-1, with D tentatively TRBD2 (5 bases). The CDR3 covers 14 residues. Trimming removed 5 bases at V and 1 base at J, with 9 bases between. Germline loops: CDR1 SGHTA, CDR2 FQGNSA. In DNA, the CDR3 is TGTGCCAGCAGCGTGGGAGCGTCCTACAATGAGCAGTTCTTC. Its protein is CASSVGASYNEQFF.

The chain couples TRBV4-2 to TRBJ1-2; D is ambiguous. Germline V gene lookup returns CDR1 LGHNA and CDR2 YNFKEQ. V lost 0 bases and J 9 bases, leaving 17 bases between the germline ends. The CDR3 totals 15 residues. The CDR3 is CASSQEGRSPASYTF. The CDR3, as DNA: TGTGCCAGCAGCCAAGAAGGTCGGAGCCCCGCTAGCTACACCTTC.

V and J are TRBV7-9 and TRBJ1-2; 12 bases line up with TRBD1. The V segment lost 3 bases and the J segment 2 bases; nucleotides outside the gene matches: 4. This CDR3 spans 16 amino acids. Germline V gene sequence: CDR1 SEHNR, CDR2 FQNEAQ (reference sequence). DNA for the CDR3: TGTGCCAGCAGCTTCGCCGGGACAGGGGGCAACTATGGCTACACCTTC. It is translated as CASSFAGTGGNYGYTF.

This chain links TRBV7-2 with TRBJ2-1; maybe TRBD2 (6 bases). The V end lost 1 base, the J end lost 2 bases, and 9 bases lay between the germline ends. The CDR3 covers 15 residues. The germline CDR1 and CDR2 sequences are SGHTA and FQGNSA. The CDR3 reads CASSLELAAYNEQFF. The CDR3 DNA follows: TGTGCCAGCAGCTTAGAACTAGCTGCCTACAATGAGCAGTTCTTC.

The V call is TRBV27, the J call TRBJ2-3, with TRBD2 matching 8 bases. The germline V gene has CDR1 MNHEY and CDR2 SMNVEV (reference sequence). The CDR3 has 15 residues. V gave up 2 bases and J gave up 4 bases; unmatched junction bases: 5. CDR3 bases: TGTGCCAGCAGTTTACGGGGGGGGGTGTCAGATACGCAGTATTTT. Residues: CASSLRGGVSDTQYF.